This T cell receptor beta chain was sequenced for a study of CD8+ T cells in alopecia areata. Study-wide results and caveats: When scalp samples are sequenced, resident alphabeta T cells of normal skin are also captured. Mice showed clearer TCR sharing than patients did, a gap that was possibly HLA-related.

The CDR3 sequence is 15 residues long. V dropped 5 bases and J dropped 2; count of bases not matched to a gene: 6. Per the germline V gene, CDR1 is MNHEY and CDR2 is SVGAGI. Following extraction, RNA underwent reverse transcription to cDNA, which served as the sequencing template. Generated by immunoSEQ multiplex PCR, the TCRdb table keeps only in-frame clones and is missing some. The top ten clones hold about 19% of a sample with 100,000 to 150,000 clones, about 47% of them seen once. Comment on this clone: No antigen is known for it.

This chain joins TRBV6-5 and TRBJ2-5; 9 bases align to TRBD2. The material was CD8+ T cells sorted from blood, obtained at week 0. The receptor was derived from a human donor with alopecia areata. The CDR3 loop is CASSPSGGYQETQYF. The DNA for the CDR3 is TGTGCCAGCAGTCCGAGCGGGGGGTATCAAGAGACCCAGTACTTC.